This T cell receptor beta chain was identified during a study of T cells in Graves' hyperthyroidism and ophthalmopathy. Study context: Blood from the periphery was taken at initial diagnosis, before any treatment.

The CDR3 contains 15 residues. Germline CDR1 and CDR2: KGHSH and LQKENI. V was pared by 1 base and J by 1 base, with 11 bases between. The source material, RNA transcripts, was used to amplify TCR beta CDR3 regions. The HTBI primer set drove a first-round RT-PCR of the TCR CDR3. TCRdb processed the multiplex PCR reads anew with MiXCR; each CDR3 protein has one entry. This sample has hundreds of thousands of distinct CDR3 sequences; about 15% occur once, and the top ten carry about 26%. This clonotype showed up just a few times. Its antigen remains unidentified. Findings and caveats of the study: The model foresaw ophthalmopathy a median roughly 6.6 months prior to onset. Expanded thyroid clonotypes (above 0.001) were mostly also found in blood.

Absence of ophthalmopathy progression within 18 months defined stable Graves' hyperthyroidism. Input material: blood. This rearrangement joins TRBV18 to TRBJ2-7; D is tentatively TRBD1 or TRBD2 (6 bases each). The TCR originated in a woman aged 25-40 years with Graves' hyperthyroidism. CDR3 nucleotides: TGTGCCAGCTCACCACTGGGGGGCGCGTCCTACGAGCAGTACTTC. Encoded protein: CASSPLGGASYEQYF.